The rows below give T cell receptor beta chains drawn from one sample of a study of cytomegalovirus exposure and HLA in healthy donors. Only in-frame clones appear in the TCRdb table, and some are missing; sequencing was by immunoSEQ multiplex PCR. Among under 150,000 clones listed, approximately 86% were seen once. The sequenced sample consisted of PBMCs. These receptors originate from a man aged 18 to 35 in good health and CMV-seropositive. The CDR3 runs from the conserved cysteine through the conserved F or W. The D gene is left open where the match is weak. Clone sizes are given selectively: once, few, many, or a class where the clone is expanded.

TRBV5-1	TRBJ2-7	.	TRBD1	14	TGCGCCAGCGACCTCGGGACAGGGGGCACCGAGCAGTACTTC	CASDLGTGGTEQYF
TRBV2	TRBJ1-5	.	TRBD1	18	TGTGCCAGCAGTGAGGGGGTTTGGACAGGAGATAGCAATCAGCCCCAGCATTTT	CASSEGVWTGDSNQPQHF
TRBV6-1	TRBJ2-7	.	.	13	TGTGCCAGCAATATGGGACTGAACTACGAGCAGTACTTC	CASNMGLNYEQYF
TRBV4-2	TRBJ1-5	.	.	13	TGTGCCAGCAGCCAAGATAGTGCGCAGCCCCAGCATTTT	CASSQDSAQPQHF
TRBV27	TRBJ1-1	.	.	14	TGTGCCAGCAGTTTGGCAGGGGCATTAACCGAAGCTTTCTTT	CASSLAGALTEAFF
TRBV7-9	TRBJ1-2	once	TRBD1	13	TGTGCCAGCGAGGCCAGGGGGCCCTATGGCTACACCTTC	CASEARGPYGYTF
TRBV5-1	TRBJ2-3	.	TRBD1	15	TGCGCCAGCAGCTTCTTTGGGACAGGGGAAGATACGCAGTATTTT	CASSFFGTGEDTQYF
TRBV18	TRBJ2-6	.	.	15	TGTGCCAGCTCACCACTGGGGCAAGGGGCCAACGTCCTGACTTTC	CASSPLGQGANVLTF
TRBV7-6	TRBJ2-1	.	.	12	TGTGCCAGCAGCTTAGCCTTCGATGAGCAGTTCTTC	CASSLAFDEQFF
TRBV7-9	TRBJ2-5	.	.	15	TGTGCCAGCAGCTTAGAGGGAAAGGGGAAGGAGACCCAGTACTTC	CASSLEGKGKETQYF
TRBV19	TRBJ1-2	.	TRBD1	13	TGTGCCAGTAGTAGTCCAGGGGGCGTTGGCTACACCTTC	CASSSPGGVGYTF
TRBV7-3	TRBJ1-5	.	.	13	TGTGCCAGCAGCTTGGGGGGAAGCCAGCCCCAGCATTTT	CASSLGGSQPQHF
TRBV2	TRBJ2-5	.	.	14	TGTGCCAGCAGTTCCCGACGAGGTCCAGACCCCCAGTACTTC	CASSSRRGPDPQYF
TRBV11-3	TRBJ2-3	.	.	14	TGTGCCAGCAGCTTACTCTCTAGCACAGATACGCAGTATTTT	CASSLLSSTDTQYF
TRBV7-8	TRBJ2-2	few	TRBD2	18	TGTGCCAGCAGCCCTTTAGCGGGGTCTCTGTGGAACACCGGGGAGCTGTTTTTT	CASSPLAGSLWNTGELFF
TRBV5-1	TRBJ2-1	.	.	18	TGCGCCAGCAGCTTGAGCGCTCCAGGGGTAATTTCCTACAATGAGCAGTTCTTC	CASSLSAPGVISYNEQFF
TRBV9	TRBJ2-1	.	TRBD2	15	TGTGCCAGCAGCGTATTGGTTAGCGGGGGCGATGAGCAGTTCTTC	CASSVLVSGGDEQFF
TRBV7-9	TRBJ2-7	.	TRBD1	15	TGTGCCAGCAGCTTTACAGGGGGCCAGACCCTCGAGCAGTACTTC	CASSFTGGQTLEQYF
TRBV6-4	TRBJ2-1	.	.	14	TGTGCCAGCAGTGAGGTGGGAGACACCAATGAGCAGTTCTTC	CASSEVGDTNEQFF
TRBV27	TRBJ2-7	.	TRBD1	15	TGTGCCAGCAGTTTTGCCGGGACAGGGGGCTACGAGCAGTACTTC	CASSFAGTGGYEQYF
TRBV13	TRBJ2-5	.	TRBD1	14	TGTGCCAGCAGCTCGGGACAGGGGGGGAAGACCCAGTACTTC	CASSSGQGGKTQYF
TRBV11-2	TRBJ1-1	.	TRBD1	15	TGTGCCAGCAGCCTACGAGACAGGGGGAACACTGAAGCTTTCTTT	CASSLRDRGNTEAFF
TRBV11-2	TRBJ2-4	.	TRBD1	15	TGTGCCAGCAGCCTCCTCGGGACAGGGCCGAACATTCAGTACTTC	CASSLLGTGPNIQYF
TRBV10-3	TRBJ1-4	.	.	14	TGTGCCATCAGCCTGGGACAAAGGGATGAAAAACTGTTTTTT	CAISLGQRDEKLFF
TRBV27	TRBJ1-5	.	TRBD1	18	TGTGCCAGCAGCCCCACCGGGACAGTCCTTATTAGCAATCAGCCCCAGCATTTT	CASSPTGTVLISNQPQHF
TRBV30	TRBJ1-3	.	.	14	TGTGCCAGGTCGACAGCGCTCTCTGGAAACACCATATATTTT	CARSTALSGNTIYF
TRBV27	TRBJ1-2	.	TRBD1	15	TGTGCCAGCAGGGAAAACAGGGGGCACAATTATGGCTACACCTTC	CASRENRGHNYGYTF
TRBV25-1	TRBJ1-6	.	TRBD1	15	TGTGCCAGCAGTAATGACAGGGGGCCGGGGTCACCCCTCCACTTT	CASSNDRGPGSPLHF
TRBV28	TRBJ2-7	.	TRBD1	13	TGTGCCAGCACCATGGAACAGGGGCGGGAGCAGTACTTC	CASTMEQGREQYF
TRBV10-2	TRBJ2-1	.	TRBD2	14	TGCGCCAGCGACACAGCGGGGGGGTACAATGAGCAGTTCTTC	CASDTAGGYNEQFF
TRBV27	TRBJ2-7	.	TRBD1	14	TGTGCCAGCAGTTTGGGGACAGACGGTTACGAGCAGTACTTC	CASSLGTDGYEQYF
TRBV6-1	TRBJ1-2	.	TRBD1	16	TGTGCCAGCAGTGATCTGCGGGACAGGGGGTCTGGTGGCTACACCTTC	CASSDLRDRGSGGYTF
TRBV5-4	TRBJ2-3	.	TRBD2	15	TGTGCCAGCAGCTTGGAGCGGGAGGGGGGAGATACGCAGTATTTT	CASSLEREGGDTQYF
TRBV5-5	TRBJ2-1	once	.	14	TGTGCCAGCCAGCAATGGCGGGAATACAATGAGCAGTTCTTC	CASQQWREYNEQFF
TRBV2	TRBJ2-7	once	TRBD2	15	TGTGCCAGCAACCCTACTAGCGGGAGGGCCTACGAGCAGTACTTC	CASNPTSGRAYEQYF
TRBV7-2	TRBJ2-3	.	.	14	TGTGCCAGCACCCTAGGGGGGGCCAGTGATACGCAGTATTTT	CASTLGGASDTQYF
TRBV28	TRBJ2-5	.	.	13	TGTGCCAGCAGATCCCCGGGGCAAGAGACCCAGTACTTC	CASRSPGQETQYF
TRBV11-3	TRBJ2-1	.	.	15	TGTGCCAGCAGCTTAGCTCCGGGTTTCTCGAATGAGCAGTTCTTC	CASSLAPGFSNEQFF
TRBV7-2	TRBJ2-2	once	TRBD2	15	TGTGCCAGCAGCCGGACTAGCGGTAACACCGGGGAGCTGTTTTTT	CASSRTSGNTGELFF
TRBV4-1	TRBJ2-4	.	TRBD2	18	TGCGCCAGCAGCCAATTCATCGCTAGCGGGAGGGCCACAAACATTCAGTACTTC	CASSQFIASGRATNIQYF
TRBV6-1	TRBJ1-2	.	TRBD1	13	TGTGCCAGCAGGGACAGGCCCAACTATGGCTACACCTTC	CASRDRPNYGYTF
TRBV19	TRBJ2-7	.	.	16	TGTGCCAGTTCCGATCCGGGACAAGAATACCCCTACGAGCAGTACTTC	CASSDPGQEYPYEQYF
TRBV7-6	TRBJ1-5	few	TRBD1	15	TGTGCCAGCAGCGAGGACAGGTCGGGCAATCAGCCCCAGCATTTT	CASSEDRSGNQPQHF
TRBV7-9	TRBJ1-4	.	TRBD1	16	TGTGCCAGCAGCCCACCAACAGGGGACCAAAATGAAAAACTGTTTTTT	CASSPPTGDQNEKLFF
TRBV5-4	TRBJ1-2	.	.	14	TGTGCCAGCAGCTTGAATTGGGGGGGAGATGGCTACACCTTC	CASSLNWGGDGYTF
TRBV21-1	TRBJ1-1	.	.	13	TGTGCCAGCACCCGAAGAGAGAACACTGAAGCTTTCTTT	CASTRRENTEAFF
TRBV29-1	TRBJ2-2	.	TRBD2	14	TGCAGCGTTGATCTCGCGGGAGTCACCGGGGAGCTGTTTTTT	CSVDLAGVTGELFF
TRBV7-6	TRBJ2-2	.	TRBD2	15	TGTGCCAGCAGCCGAACTAGCGGACCCACCGGGGAGCTGTTTTTT	CASSRTSGPTGELFF
TRBV4-1	TRBJ1-4	.	.	12	TGCGCCAGCACCTCGCCCGAGGAAAAACTGTTTTTT	CASTSPEEKLFF
TRBV9	TRBJ1-2	.	.	13	TGTGCCAGCAACCCTTCGGGGGGGCGCGGCTACACCTTC	CASNPSGGRGYTF
TRBV6-1	TRBJ1-1	.	.	12	TGTGCCAGCAGTGTAATCAACACTGAAGCTTTCTTT	CASSVINTEAFF
TRBV5-4	TRBJ2-3	.	.	15	TGTGCCAGCAGCCTCGTCGGGACTAGCACAGATACGCAGTATTTT	CASSLVGTSTDTQYF
TRBV7-9	TRBJ2-5	.	.	13	TGTGCCAGCAGCCCTGACACCCAAGAGACCCAGTACTTC	CASSPDTQETQYF
TRBV7-8	TRBJ1-4	.	.	15	TGTGCCAGCAGCTTAGGAGGGAGGCATAATGAAAAACTGTTTTTT	CASSLGGRHNEKLFF